The sequence of this T cell receptor beta chain was determined in a study of blood T cell repertoires in COVID-19. In the study overall: T cells, B-cell-depleted T cells, or PBMCs supplied cDNA or gDNA.

The CDR3 consists of 14 residues. Trimming took off 6 bases at V and 4 bases at J, with 15 bases between the two ends. Per the germline V gene, CDR1 is SGHTA and CDR2 is FQGTGA. Original processing methods: The assay estimated nucleated cells by amplifying reference gene primers. Measured with immunoSEQ multiplex PCR; TCRdb has only the in-frame clones, and not every one. That table is the source of V, J and clone size, and D and trimming were worked out from the DNA. The sample carries about 190,000 clones, about 93% recorded once. This chain uses TRBV7-3 with TRBJ1-1; the D gene is possibly TRBD1 (5 bases). The sequence was obtained from a man aged 45-60 years with acute or convalescent COVID-19. Sequenced input: peripheral blood. CDR3 DNA sequence: TGTGCCAGCAGTCTAGGAGGGACCTCCACTGAAGCTTTCTTT. Amino acids: CASSLGGTSTEAFF.